The clone carrying this T cell receptor (beta chain) was found a few times. The antigen remains undetermined. Germline lookup yields CDR1 SNHLY and CDR2 FYNNEI. CDR3 length: 13 amino acids. Primers used in a second PCR of about 7 to 12 cycles were a sample-barcoded 5' primer and a J-beta primer mix. TCRdb independently ran MiXCR on the 5' RACE reads; one entry per CDR3 protein. Here the sample spans 710,000 or so distinct CDR3 sequences, about a fifth being singletons. The data stem from a study of blood T cells in healthy people across ages. Study conclusions and caveats: The donors' CMV status was not determined, possibly confounding changes in expanded clonotypes.

The chain has TRBV2 and TRBJ2-1; 9 bases agree with TRBD1. The J call may be faulty, since TRBJ2-7 better matches the DNA end. This sequence was found in a man in his 70s in good health. The sequenced material came from blood. The DNA of the CDR3 is TGTGCCAGCACACACAGGGGGCAATACGAGCAGTACTTC. Protein: CASTHRGQYEQYF.